Presented here are 12 T cell receptor beta chains from one specimen sequenced in a study of blood T cell repertoires in COVID-19. Generated by immunoSEQ multiplex PCR, the TCRdb table keeps only in-frame clones and is missing some. The data contain around 81,000 clones, approximately 80% of them seen just once; the ten biggest clones take up over 9.5%. The specimen sequenced was peripheral blood. The source of these receptors is a human donor in a cohort sampled during active COVID-19.

The chain recombines TRBV7-9 with TRBJ1-2; tentative D call: TRBD1 (5 bases). V lost 4 bases and J lost 3, with 15 bases in between. CDR3 size: 15 residues. In germline, CDR1 is SEHNR, CDR2 FQNEAQ (reference sequence). CDR3 nucleotides: TGTGCCAGCAGCTCTAGCCGTGGGGGGTACTATGGCTACACCTTC. Protein: CASSSSRGGYYGYTF.

The rearrangement links TRBV5-5 to TRBJ1-1; D remains ambiguous. The CDR3 extends over 14 amino acids. The V gene lost 4 bases and the J gene lost 0 bases, with 10 bases spanning the gap. Germline CDR1 reads SGHKS; CDR2 reads YYEKEE (reference sequence). The chain's CDR3 is CASSAAGLNTEAFF. The CDR3 DNA follows: TGTGCCAGCAGCGCGGCGGGCTTGAACACTGAAGCTTTCTTT.

The CDR3 DNA is TGTGCCAGCAGCACCGGACAGGAGGAAGCTTTCTTT. Amino acids: CASSTGQEEAFF. The J gene is TRBJ1-1, the V gene TRBV28, with 7 bases lining up with TRBD1. The CDR3 consists of 12 residues. V shed 6 bases, J shed 8 bases, and the junction held 6 bases outside the gene matches. Germline lookup yields CDR1 MDHEN and CDR2 SYDVKM.

The CDR3 DNA is TGTGCCAGCAGCCGGGACAGGGCGAGAGGCTACACCTTC. Translated, it gives CASSRDRARGYTF. The chain recombines TRBV5-6 with TRBJ1-2, with 9 bases that match TRBD1. CDR3 length equals 13 residues. CDR1 and CDR2 from the germline V gene are SGHDT and YYEEEE. V lost 4 bases, J lost 8 bases, and 6 bases stayed unmatched. Full variable domain (rest looked up from reference TRBV5-6 and TRBJ1-2): DAGVTQSPTHLIKTRGQQVTLRCSPKSGHDTVSWYQQALGQGPQFIFQYYEEEERQRGNFPDRFSGHQFPNYSSELNVNALLLGDSALYLCASSRDRARGYTFGSGTRLTVV.

This sequence joins TRBV6-6 and TRBJ2-3, with 9 positions matching TRBD2. The CDR3 loop spans 17 amino acids. Trimming at V came to 5 bases and at J to 3 bases, leaving 12 bases not matched to a gene. Germline V gene data show CDR1 as MNHNY and CDR2 as SVGAGI (reference sequence). CDR3 in amino acids: CASSPPGRAGGTDTQYF. The CDR3 coding sequence is TGTGCCAGCAGTCCACCCGGGCGAGCGGGAGGAACAGATACGCAGTATTTT.

The chain recombines TRBV7-2 with TRBJ2-1, with D uncertain. The CDR3 is 14 residues long. The germline gives CDR1 SGHTA, CDR2 FQGNSA. Trimming pared 5 bases from V and 0 bases from J, leaving 8 bases between. This chain's CDR3 is CASSQVSSYNEQFF. In DNA form, the CDR3 reads TGTGCCAGCAGCCAAGTGAGCTCCTACAATGAGCAGTTCTTC.

A few counts support this clone. The chain has TRBV6-2 or TRBV6-3 and TRBJ1-3; the D is unclear. Germline V gene data show CDR1 as MNHEY and CDR2 as SVGEGT. Trimming removed 2 bases at V and 0 bases at J, with 2 bases between. CDR3 size: 13 residues. In DNA form, the CDR3 reads TGTGCCAGCAGTTACCGCTCTGGAAACACCATATATTTT. It translates to CASSYRSGNTIYF.

The chain carries TRBV7-2 and TRBJ2-3; 13 bases are a match to TRBD2. V gave up 2 bases and J gave up 6 bases; unmatched junction bases: 2. The V gene's germline CDR1 is SGHTA and CDR2 FQGNSA. The CDR3 has 15 amino acids. CDR3 coding DNA: TGTGCCAGCAGCTTACGGACTAGCGGGAGCGATACGCAGTATTTT. This codes for CASSLRTSGSDTQYF.

This chain uses TRBV6-5 with TRBJ1-1; D is unclear. The CDR3 length is 15 residues. The V gene lost 0 bases and the J gene lost 4 bases, with 12 bases spanning the gap. Per the germline V gene, CDR1 is MNHEY and CDR2 is SVGAGI. CDR3 in DNA: TGTGCCAGCAGTTACTCTAACCGCTTGAGCACTGAAGCTTTCTTT. Translated, it gives CASSYSNRLSTEAFF.

In its sample, this clone was seen a few times. The chain combines TRBV7-9 with TRBJ2-1; weak D call: TRBD1 (6 bases). The CDR3 covers 17 residues. Germline V gene lookup returns CDR1 SEHNR and CDR2 FQNEAQ (reference sequence). Trimming cost V 7 bases and J 3 bases, with 22 bases left between them. The CDR3 region has the DNA TGTGCCAGCACCAACCCACAGGGCCTCGCCAGCTACAATGAGCAGTTCTTC. Its translation is CASTNPQGLASYNEQFF. Drawing the rest from reference TRBV7-9 and TRBJ2-1, the complete variable domain is DTGVSQNPRHKITKRGQNVTFRCDPISEHNRLYWYRQTLGQGPEFLTYFQNEAQLEKSRLLSDRFSAERPKGSFSTLEIQRTEQGDSAMYLCASTNPQGLASYNEQFFGPGTRLTVL.

The chain links TRBV7-2 to TRBJ2-1, with 16 bases identical to TRBD2. J gave up 10 bases and V 2 bases, and 8 bases lay outside the gene matches. The germline V gene encodes CDR1 SGHTA and CDR2 FQGNSA. The CDR3 sequence is 17 residues long. CDR3 sequence: CASSLSPGLAGGGEQFF. The CDR3 nucleotides are TGTGCCAGCAGCTTATCCCCGGGACTAGCGGGAGGGGGGGAGCAGTTCTTC.

The J gene is TRBJ1-2, the V gene TRBV19; TRBD1 matches at 12 bases. This CDR3 comprises 16 residues. V was pared by 5 bases and J by 5 bases, with 9 bases of the junction left unmatched. Germline lookup yields CDR1 LNHDA and CDR2 SQIVND (reference sequence). The CDR3 protein is CASSSRDRGRTYGYTF. The CDR3 nucleotides read TGTGCCAGTAGTTCCAGGGACAGGGGGCGAACTTATGGCTACACCTTC.